Listed below are T cell receptor beta chains from one sample, sequenced in a study of blood T cell repertoires in COVID-19. TCRdb keeps only in-frame clones here, not all; method: immunoSEQ multiplex PCR. The sample has around 380,000 clones; roughly four fifths are singletons. The source material was peripheral blood. Source of these receptors: a human donor with acute or convalescent COVID-19. The donor label of this sample is uncertain. Each CDR3 is given with its conserved first and last residue. The D gene is left open where the match is weak. Clone size is not always given. Where it is, it says once, few, many or a class for expanded clones.

>NA|TRBV11-1|TRBJ1-2|NA
CASSRRGGRGYTF
TGTGCCAGCAGCCGTCGGGGGGGTCGTGGCTACACCTTC
>once|TRBV7-9|TRBJ1-1|NA
CASSAQGGAGTEAFF
TGTGCCAGCAGCGCACAAGGGGGGGCGGGCACTGAAGCTTTCTTT
>NA|TRBV18|TRBJ1-4|TRBD1
CASSRGQGNEKLFF
TGTGCCAGCTCACGGGGACAGGGGAATGAAAAACTGTTTTTT
>NA|TRBV6-5|TRBJ1-5|NA
CASGRVSYSNQPQHF
TGTGCCAGCGGGCGGGTCTCCTATAGCAATCAGCCCCAGCATTTT
>NA|TRBV3-1/TRBV3-2|TRBJ1-6|TRBD1
CASSPGDRVGSPLHF
TGTGCCAGCAGCCCGGGGGACAGGGTGGGTTCACCCCTCCACTTT
>NA|TRBV14|TRBJ1-2|NA
CASSNSEGYTF
TGTGCCAGCAGTAATAGCGAGGGCTACACCTTC
>NA|TRBV7-9|TRBJ2-2|TRBD1
CASIGTANTGELFF
TGTGCCAGCATCGGGACAGCGAACACCGGGGAGCTGTTTTTT
>NA|TRBV18|TRBJ2-3|NA
CASSLQADTQYF
TGTGCCAGCTCACTACAGGCAGATACGCAGTATTTT
>NA|TRBV19|TRBJ2-7|TRBD1
CASSPRQGIKQYF
TGTGCCAGTAGTCCACGACAGGGTATTAAGCAGTACTTC
>NA|TRBV5-4|TRBJ2-1|NA
CASSFMQVAGNEQFF
TGTGCCAGCAGCTTTATGCAGGTGGCGGGCAATGAGCAGTTCTTC